One and the same sample provided the 10 T cell receptor beta chains below, sequenced in a study of shared clonotypes between healthy human individuals. TCRdb keeps only in-frame clones here, not all; method: immunoSEQ multiplex PCR. Among about 490,000 clones listed, about three quarters were seen once. Specimen: PBMCs. These receptors were obtained from a middle-aged woman in good health. Some clones in this sample may be carry-over from other donors' samples.

This clone has only a few counts. The chain uses TRBV18 and TRBJ2-2; 8 nucleotides agree with TRBD1. Germline V gene sequence: CDR1 KGHSH, CDR2 LQKENI. This CDR3 has 16 amino acids. The V gene end was trimmed by 4 bases and the J gene end by 6 bases; junction bases not matched to a gene: 10. This CDR3 is CASSQGQDGAAGELFF. The CDR3, as DNA: TGTGCCAGCTCACAGGGACAGGATGGAGCGGCCGGGGAGCTGTTTTTT.

The chain couples TRBV7-8 to TRBJ2-7; 9 nucleotides agree with TRBD1. The trim removed 3 bases at V and 5 bases at J, leaving 2 bases unmatched. The CDR3 is made up of 13 amino acids. Germline assignment: CDR1 SGHVS and CDR2 FQNEAQ. CDR3 nucleotides: TGTGCCAGCAGCTTCGACAGGGGGAACGAGCAGTACTTC. It codes for CASSFDRGNEQYF.

The chain joins TRBV5-1 to TRBJ2-1; the match to TRBD2 covers 13 bases. The CDR3 length is 15 residues. V shed 4 bases, J shed 8 bases, and the junction held 6 bases outside the gene matches. CDR1 and CDR2 (germline): SGHRS, YFSETQ. The CDR3 DNA follows: TGCGCCAGCAGCCTGGGACTAGCGGGAACGGATGAGCAGTTCTTC. It is translated as CASSLGLAGTDEQFF.

This clone occurred many times. The rearrangement links TRBV11-2 to TRBJ1-2; D is ambiguous. CDR1 is SGHAT and CDR2 is FQNNGV in the germline V gene. The V end lost 1 base, the J end lost 4 bases, and 13 bases lay between the germline ends. The CDR3 runs 15 residues. The CDR3 DNA sequence: TGTGCCAGCAGCTTAGGGTCGGGGAATCCCTATGGCTACACCTTC. Amino acids: CASSLGSGNPYGYTF.

This clone was picked up a small number of times. The V and J genes are TRBV14 and TRBJ2-7; 8 positions agree with TRBD2. This CDR3 is built from 15 residues. After removal of 4 bases from V and 6 bases from J, the junction contained 11 bases not matched to a gene. Germline CDR1 and CDR2: SGHDN and FVKESK. The CDR3 DNA is TGTGCCAGCAGCCCCCGGGGGGCGGGAGGCTTCGAGCAGTACTTC. Translated, it gives CASSPRGAGGFEQYF.

The chain carries TRBV5-8 and TRBJ2-7, with D hard to call. In germline, CDR1 is SGHTS, CDR2 YDEGEE. The CDR3 contains 12 residues. Trimming left V 1 base short and J 4 bases short, with 6 bases between. The CDR3 nucleotides are TGTGCCAGCAGCTTGCTGGTTTACGAGCAGTACTTC. Translation gives CASSLLVYEQYF.

This clone was seen a single time. The chain joins TRBV7-2 to TRBJ2-7, with D perhaps being TRBD1 or TRBD2 (5 bases each). Germline CDR1 reads SGHTA; CDR2 reads FQGNSA. The CDR3 covers 15 residues. V lost 1 base and J lost 4, with 14 bases in between. The CDR3 coding sequence is TGTGCCAGCAGCTTAGGGGGGACGGAGATTTACGAGCAGTACTTC. Protein: CASSLGGTEIYEQYF. Based on the CDR3 plus reference TRBV7-2 and TRBJ2-7, the full variable domain is GAGVSQSPSNKVTEKGKDVELRCDPISGHTALYWYRQSLGQGLEFLIYFQGNSAPDKSGLPSDRFSAERTGGSVSTLTIQRTQQEDSAVYLCASSLGGTEIYEQYFGPGTRLTVT.

The chain carries TRBV7-9 and TRBJ1-5; TRBD1 matches at 9 bases. Germline trimming cut 3 bases from V and 1 base from J; bases unmatched to any gene: 4. The CDR3 is 16 amino acids. Germline-derived CDR1 and CDR2 are SEHNR and FQNEAQ (reference sequence). The CDR3 region has the DNA TGTGCCAGCAGCTTTGGACAGGGGAGCAGCAATCAGCCCCAGCATTTT. The encoded protein is CASSFGQGSSNQPQHF.

As regards this clone: Distinct nucleotide sequences in the sample also encode this CDR3. V usage is TRBV9 and J usage is TRBJ1-5; no firm D call. CDR1 is SGDLS, CDR2 YYNGEE, per germline. The CDR3 spans 13 residues. Between the trimmed V and J ends, which lost 0 bases and 4 bases, there was a span of 5 bases. CDR3 protein: CASSVEENQPQHF. The DNA of the CDR3 is TGTGCCAGCAGCGTAGAGGAGAATCAGCCCCAGCATTTT.

This clone has just a few counts. The chain carries TRBV23-1 and TRBJ1-1; tentative D call: TRBD1 (5 bases). TRBV23-1 is designated an ORF whose function remains uncertain. CDR3 length: 16 residues. The V and J ends lost 0 bases and 2 bases respectively, with 13 bases between them. This chain's CDR3 is CASSQSIREENTEAFF. The CDR3 DNA sequence: TGCGCCAGCAGTCAATCGATCAGGGAGGAAAACACTGAAGCTTTCTTT.